This T cell receptor (beta chain) originates from a study of blood T cell repertoires in COVID-19. Profiling relied on immunoSEQ multiplex PCR, and the TCRdb table lists in-frame clones only, not all of them. The top ten clones hold over 1% of a sample with about 65,000 clones, around 90% of them seen once. The CDR3 spans 18 residues. CDR1 SNHLY and CDR2 FYNNEI come from the germline V gene. J lost 6 bases, V lost 5 bases, and 15 bases had no gene match. The sequenced material came from peripheral blood. The source is a man aged 55 to 70 with acute or convalescent COVID-19. The genes are TRBV2 and TRBJ2-1; 11 positions agree with TRBD2. CDR3 residues: CASSLFPSGTSGANEQFF. The CDR3 nucleotides are TGTGCCAGCAGTCTATTTCCATCCGGGACTAGCGGCGCCAATGAGCAGTTCTTC.